These T cell receptor beta chains were read from a single sample in a study of T cells expressing NK-cell markers. For each CDR3 protein, TCRdb gives one entry from its re-call of the 5' RACE reads, without DNA. The sample features 400,000 or so distinct CDR3 sequences, with over 8.5% in its top ten. The specimen was blood T cells: a sorted CD56 or NKG2C T cell subset, CD4+ or CD8+ T cells, or bulk PBMC T cells (not recorded which). Receptors originate from a woman aged 45-65 years in good health. Both conserved end residues are part of each CDR3.

TRBV11-1	TRBJ2-4	CASSHPGQELAKNIQYF
TRBV5-1	TRBJ2-2	CASSLAPGQGTTGELFF
TRBV4-1	TRBJ2-5	CASSQEGVRVETQYF
TRBV29-1	TRBJ2-1	CSVEGGVLALNEQFF
TRBV10-3	TRBJ2-5	CAINPGQGFAQYF
TRBV7-2	TRBJ1-1	CASTPGSGGRREAFF
TRBV20-1	TRBJ1-2	CSARDLSAGYTF
TRBV5-1	TRBJ1-3	CASSLVQGVFGNTIYF
TRBV19	TRBJ2-1	CASSSRSPRGEQFF
TRBV6-7	TRBJ2-5	CASSSDRKETQYF
TRBV2	TRBJ2-1	CASIWVAGYNEQFF
TRBV25-1	TRBJ2-2	CASSEPQGAFGELFF
TRBV5-1	TRBJ2-1	CASRAPGTSLGEQFF
TRBV6-5	TRBJ1-1	CASSWDRATAEAFF
TRBV15	TRBJ1-1	CATKRDTEAFF
TRBV5-1	TRBJ2-7	CASSWNKGGEQYF
TRBV9	TRBJ2-1	CASSVEIASVDEQFF
TRBV6-2/TRBV6-3	TRBJ2-1	CASTQRASGRNEQFF
TRBV21-1	TRBJ1-6	CASSKDRGYNSPLHF
TRBV5-1	TRBJ2-1	CASSSDQWSAEQFF
TRBV4-1	TRBJ2-3	CASSQVRRGTQYF
TRBV10-3	TRBJ2-3	CATREGRDTQYF